A selection of T cell receptor beta chains follows, all from one sample in a study of cytomegalovirus exposure and HLA in healthy donors. TCRdb keeps only in-frame clones here, not all; method: immunoSEQ multiplex PCR. The sample has under 90,000 clones; approximately 69% are singletons. Sequencing used PBMCs. The receptors were gathered from a man in his forties in good health and CMV-seropositive. Both conserved end residues are part of each CDR3. D genes are given only for firm matches. Size is omitted from some rows. Given values are once, few, many or a class for expanded clones.

TRBJ1-5 | TRBD1 | NA | TRBV5-1 | CASSSGQERGQPQHF | TGCGCCAGCAGCTCTGGACAGGAAAGAGGTCAGCCCCAGCATTTT
TRBJ2-7 | TRBD1 | NA | TRBV5-1 | CASSFRDRAYEQYF | TGCGCCAGCAGCTTCCGGGACAGGGCCTACGAGCAGTACTTC
TRBJ2-1 | NA | NA | TRBV7-8 | CASSPQSGSYNEQFF | TGTGCCAGCAGCCCACAATCAGGTTCCTACAATGAGCAGTTCTTC
TRBJ2-2 | TRBD2 | few | TRBV11-3 | CASSKGFGLAGTGELFF | TGTGCCAGCAGTAAAGGGTTCGGACTAGCGGGAACCGGGGAGCTGTTTTTT
TRBJ1-5 | NA | NA | TRBV19 | CASEVTDGQPQHF | TGTGCCAGTGAAGTAACCGATGGACAACCCCAGCATTTT
TRBJ1-6 | TRBD1 | few | TRBV4-2 | CASSDRDRGSPLHF | TGTGCCAGCAGCGACCGGGACAGGGGCTCACCCCTCCACTTT
TRBJ2-2 | TRBD1 | NA | TRBV4-1 | CASSQDMGTGGIGAGELFF | TGCGCCAGCAGCCAAGATATGGGAACAGGGGGTATTGGGGCCGGGGAGCTGTTTTTT
TRBJ1-1 | NA | once | TRBV28 | CASSRPEQGLRAFF | TGTGCCAGCAGCCGACCCGAACAGGGTCTTAGAGCTTTCTTT
TRBJ1-1 | NA | NA | TRBV5-1 | CASSLSGQGDTEAFF | TGCGCCAGCAGCTTGTCGGGACAAGGGGACACTGAAGCTTTCTTT
TRBJ1-4 | NA | NA | TRBV5-1 | CASSWADREKLFF | TGCGCCAGCAGCTGGGCTGACCGTGAAAAACTGTTTTTT
TRBJ1-2 | NA | NA | TRBV19 | CASSITGTDYGYTF | TGTGCCAGTAGTATAACAGGGACGGACTATGGCTACACCTTC
TRBJ2-5 | TRBD2 | NA | TRBV18 | CASSPGTSGRETQYF | TGTGCCAGCTCACCGGGGACTAGCGGGAGAGAGACCCAGTACTTC
TRBJ2-7 | TRBD2 | NA | TRBV5-4 | CASSLKGSGTYEQYF | TGTGCCAGCAGCTTGAAGGGTAGCGGGACCTACGAGCAGTACTTC
TRBJ2-7 | NA | NA | TRBV4-2 | CASSQGHRGYEQYF | TGTGCCAGCAGCCAAGGCCATAGGGGGTACGAGCAGTACTTC
TRBJ2-5 | NA | NA | TRBV2 | CASSRGHEDTQYF | TGTGCCAGCAGTCGCGGGCATGAAGATACCCAGTACTTC
TRBJ2-3 | NA | few | TRBV5-4 | CASSLSIGDTQYF | TGTGCCAGCAGCTTGAGTATCGGGGATACGCAGTATTTT
TRBJ2-7 | TRBD2 | NA | TRBV28 | CASRKAGVGYEQYF | TGTGCCAGCAGGAAAGCGGGAGTAGGGTACGAGCAGTACTTC
TRBJ2-7 | TRBD2 | few | TRBV27 | CASSFRQGASGSYEQYF | TGTGCCAGCAGTTTTCGCCAGGGGGCTAGCGGGAGCTACGAGCAGTACTTC
TRBJ2-1 | TRBD1 | few | TRBV2 | CASRGHRQGSSYNEQFF | TGTGCCAGCAGGGGTCATCGACAGGGAAGCTCCTACAATGAGCAGTTCTTC
TRBJ2-3 | NA | NA | TRBV13 | CASSLRSNGPTDTQYF | TGTGCCAGCAGCTTACGTAGTAACGGTCCCACAGATACGCAGTATTTT
TRBJ2-1 | NA | NA | TRBV15 | CATSREPKNEQFF | TGTGCCACCAGCAGAGAACCTAAGAATGAGCAGTTCTTC
TRBJ1-1 | NA | NA | TRBV28 | CASSLTGRRTEAFF | TGTGCCAGCAGCCTCACAGGGAGAAGAACTGAAGCTTTCTTT
TRBJ2-1 | TRBD2 | NA | TRBV28 | CASSLPIASGIKGEQFF | TGTGCCAGCAGTTTACCGATCGCTAGCGGGATAAAGGGTGAGCAGTTCTTC
TRBJ1-2 | NA | NA | TRBV5-6 | CASSSSDSLAYGYTF | TGTGCCAGCAGCTCTTCGGACAGCCTCGCGTATGGCTACACCTTC
TRBJ1-5 | NA | few | TRBV29-1 | CSVEDSSGEPQHF | TGCAGCGTTGAAGATTCATCAGGGGAGCCCCAGCATTTT
TRBJ1-1 | NA | NA | TRBV2 | CASGSGENTEASF | TGTGCCAGCGGCAGTGGGGAGAACACTGAAGCTTCCTTT
TRBJ2-2 | NA | few | TRBV5-5 | CASSPRVTGELFF | TGTGCCAGCAGCCCCCGGGTCACCGGGGAGCTGTTTTTT
TRBJ2-3 | TRBD1 | NA | TRBV5-8 | CASRRYRDRGTDTQYF | TGTGCCAGCAGGCGATACCGGGACAGGGGAACAGATACGCAGTATTTT
TRBJ1-1 | NA | NA | TRBV5-6 | CASTPWRGRNTEAFF | TGTGCCAGCACCCCATGGCGGGGACGCAACACTGAAGCTTTCTTT
TRBJ1-5 | TRBD1 | NA | TRBV5-8 | CASRLDRGGQPQHF | TGTGCCAGCAGGTTGGACAGGGGAGGTCAGCCCCAGCATTTT
TRBJ2-6 | NA | NA | TRBV5-1 | CASTKDTGANVLTF | TGCGCCAGCACGAAGGACACTGGGGCCAACGTCCTGACTTTC
TRBJ1-5 | NA | NA | TRBV11-2 | CASSLDRLDQPQHF | TGTGCCAGCAGCTTAGACAGGCTCGATCAGCCCCAGCATTTT
TRBJ2-1 | TRBD2 | once | TRBV25-1 | CASSEFGASGGSYNEQFF | TGTGCCAGCAGTGAATTTGGAGCTAGCGGGGGCTCCTACAATGAGCAGTTCTTC
TRBJ2-1 | NA | NA | TRBV6-1 | CASSGGGLYNEQFF | TGTGCCAGCAGTGGGGGGGGGCTCTACAATGAGCAGTTCTTC
TRBJ2-3 | TRBD2 | NA | TRBV5-4 | CASSLAPSGRTSTDTQYF | TGTGCCAGCAGCTTGGCGCCTAGCGGGAGGACTAGCACAGATACGCAGTATTTT
TRBJ1-5 | TRBD1 | few | TRBV2 | CASRDRSGSQPQHF | TGTGCCAGCAGGGACAGGTCGGGGTCCCAGCCCCAGCATTTT
TRBJ1-6 | NA | NA | TRBV5-6 | CASRVRDSSYNSPLHF | TGTGCCAGCAGGGTTAGAGACAGCTCCTATAATTCACCCCTCCACTTT
TRBJ1-5 | NA | NA | TRBV19 | CASTPGPTGGNQPQHF | TGTGCCAGTACCCCCGGCCCTACGGGGGGCAATCAGCCCCAGCATTTT
TRBJ2-1 | TRBD2 | medium-sized | TRBV9 | CASSVSGSGSSYNEQFF | TGTGCCAGCAGCGTTAGTGGTAGCGGGAGCTCCTACAATGAGCAGTTCTTC
TRBJ1-1 | TRBD1 | NA | TRBV5-4 | CASSTNPGTGNTEAFF | TGTGCCAGCAGCACCAATCCCGGGACAGGGAACACTGAGGCTTTCTTT
TRBJ2-5 | TRBD1 | NA | TRBV6-6 | CASSGTGYQETQYF | TGTGCCAGCAGTGGGACAGGGTACCAAGAGACCCAGTACTTC
TRBJ2-3 | TRBD1 | NA | TRBV5-1 | CASSVPRDRGPDTQYF | TGCGCCAGCAGCGTACCCCGGGACAGGGGACCAGATACGCAGTATTTT
TRBJ2-7 | NA | NA | TRBV2 | CATHPGTATYEQYF | TGTGCCACCCATCCGGGAACAGCCACCTACGAGCAGTACTTC
TRBJ1-5 | NA | NA | TRBV4-2 | CASSQDRRDYQPQHF | TGTGCCAGCAGCCAAGATAGGAGGGATTATCAGCCCCAGCATTTT
TRBJ2-7 | NA | NA | TRBV6-5 | CASSSPNYNEQYF | TGTGCCAGCAGTTCCCCTAATTATAACGAGCAGTACTTC
TRBJ2-5 | NA | NA | TRBV29-1 | CSGGTRFETQYF | TGCAGCGGCGGTACGAGATTCGAGACCCAGTACTTC